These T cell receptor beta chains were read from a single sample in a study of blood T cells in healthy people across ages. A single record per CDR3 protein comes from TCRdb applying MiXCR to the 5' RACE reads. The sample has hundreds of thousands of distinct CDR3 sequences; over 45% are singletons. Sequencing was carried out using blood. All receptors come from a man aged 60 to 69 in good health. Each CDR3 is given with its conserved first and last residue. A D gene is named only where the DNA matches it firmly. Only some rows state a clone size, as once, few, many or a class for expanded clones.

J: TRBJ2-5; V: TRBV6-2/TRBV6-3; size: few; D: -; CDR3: CASSRRIQETQYF; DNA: TGTGCCAGCAGCCGACGCATACAAGAGACCCAGTACTTC
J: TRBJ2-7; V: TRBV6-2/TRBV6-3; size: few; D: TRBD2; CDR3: CASVASGSSYEQYF; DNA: TGTGCCAGCGTGGCTAGCGGAAGCTCCTACGAGCAGTACTTC
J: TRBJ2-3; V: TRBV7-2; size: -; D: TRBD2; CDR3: CASSSRTSGTQYF; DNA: TGTGCCAGCAGCTCCAGGACTAGCGGTACGCAGTATTTT
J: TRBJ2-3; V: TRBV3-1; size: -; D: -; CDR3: CATRGYTDTQYF; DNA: TGTGCCACCCGAGGCTACACAGATACGCAGTATTTT
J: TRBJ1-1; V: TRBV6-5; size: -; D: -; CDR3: CASSGRLGEAFF; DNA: TGTGCCAGCAGCGGGCGGCTTGGGGAAGCTTTCTTT
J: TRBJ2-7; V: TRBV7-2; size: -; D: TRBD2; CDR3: CASSLGSSGAYEQYF; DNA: TGTGCCAGCAGCTTAGGGTCTAGCGGGGCTTACGAGCAGTACTTC
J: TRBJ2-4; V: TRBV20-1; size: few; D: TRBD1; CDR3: CSARAWDSLAKNIQYF; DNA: TGCAGTGCTAGAGCCTGGGACAGCCTAGCCAAAAACATTCAGTACTTC
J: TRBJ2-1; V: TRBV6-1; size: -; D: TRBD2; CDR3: CASRRGGAGVYNEQFF; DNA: TGTGCCAGCAGGAGGGGAGGGGCGGGGGTGTACAATGAGCAGTTCTTC
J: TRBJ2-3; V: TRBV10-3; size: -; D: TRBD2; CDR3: CAISHGLAGGTDTQYF; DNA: TGTGCCATCAGTCATGGACTAGCGGGGGGCACAGATACGCAGTATTTT
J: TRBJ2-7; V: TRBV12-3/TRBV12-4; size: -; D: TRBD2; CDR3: CASSPYRTSPNEQYF; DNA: TGTGCCAGCAGTCCCTACCGGACTAGCCCGAATGAGCAGTACTTC
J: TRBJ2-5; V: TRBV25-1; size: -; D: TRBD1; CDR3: CASQGQGETQYF; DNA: TGTGCCAGCCAAGGACAGGGAGAGACCCAGTACTTC
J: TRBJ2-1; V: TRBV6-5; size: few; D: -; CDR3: CASSYSPAPGPDNEQFF; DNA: TGTGCCAGCAGTTACTCTCCGGCCCCGGGACCGGACAATGAGCAGTTCTTC
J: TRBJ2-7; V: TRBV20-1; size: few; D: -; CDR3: CSANWANEQYF; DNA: TGCAGTGCTAACTGGGCTAACGAGCAGTACTTC
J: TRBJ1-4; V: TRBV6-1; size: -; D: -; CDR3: CASSEVQENEKLFF; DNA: TGTGCCAGCAGTGAAGTCCAGGAGAATGAAAAACTGTTTTTT
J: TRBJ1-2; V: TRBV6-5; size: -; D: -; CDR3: CASSSDTNYGYTF; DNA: TGTGCCAGCAGCTCAGATACTAACTATGGCTACACCTTC
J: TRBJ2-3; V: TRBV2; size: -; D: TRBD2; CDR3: CASSDPGGDTDTQYF; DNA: TGTGCCAGCAGTGACCCCGGGGGGGACACAGATACGCAGTATTTT
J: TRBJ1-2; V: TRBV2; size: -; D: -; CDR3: CASSGTGRGYTF; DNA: TGTGCCAGCAGTGGAACTGGAAGGGGCTACACCTTC
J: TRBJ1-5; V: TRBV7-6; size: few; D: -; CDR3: CASSLGGLSNQPQHF; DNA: TGTGCCAGCAGCTTAGGGGGACTCTCCAATCAGCCCCAGCATTTT
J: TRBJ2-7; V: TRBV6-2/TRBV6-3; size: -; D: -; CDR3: CASSYPAVPYEQYF; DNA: TGTGCCAGCAGTTACCCGGCAGTACCCTACGAGCAGTACTTC
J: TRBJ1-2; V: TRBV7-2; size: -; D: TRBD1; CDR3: CASSTPGQPYSGYTF; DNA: TGTGCCAGCAGCACACCGGGACAGCCGTACTCTGGCTACACCTTC
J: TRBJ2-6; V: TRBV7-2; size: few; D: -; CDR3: CASSLDRSSGANVLTF; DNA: TGTGCCAGCAGCTTAGATAGGTCCTCTGGGGCCAACGTCCTGACTTTC
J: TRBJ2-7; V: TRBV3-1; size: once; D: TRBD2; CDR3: CASSQTSGLFSGEQYF; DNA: TGTGCCAGCAGCCAGACTAGCGGCCTATTCTCGGGCGAGCAGTACTTC
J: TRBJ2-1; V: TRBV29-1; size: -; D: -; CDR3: CSVEIQKANNEQFF; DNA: TGCAGCGTTGAAATTCAGAAGGCCAACAATGAGCAGTTCTTC
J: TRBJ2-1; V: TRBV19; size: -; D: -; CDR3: CASSLGRSLYNEQFF; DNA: TGTGCCAGTAGCTTGGGGCGATCACTCTACAATGAGCAGTTCTTC
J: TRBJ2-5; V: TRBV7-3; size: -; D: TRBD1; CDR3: CASSHSPTGAKETQYF; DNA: TGTGCCAGCAGCCATTCCCCGACAGGGGCCAAAGAGACCCAGTACTTC
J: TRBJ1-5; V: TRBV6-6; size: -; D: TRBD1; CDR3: CASSWTGFGNQPQHF; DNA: TGTGCCAGCAGTTGGACAGGGTTCGGCAATCAGCCCCAGCATTTT
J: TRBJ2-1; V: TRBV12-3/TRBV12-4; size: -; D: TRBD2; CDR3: CASSFRTSGRNEQFF; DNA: TGTGCCAGCAGTTTCCGGACTAGCGGGAGGAATGAGCAGTTCTTC
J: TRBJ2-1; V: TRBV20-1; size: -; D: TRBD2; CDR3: CSAQYLLAGGPVGYNEQFF; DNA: TGCAGTGCTCAGTATCTCCTAGCGGGAGGGCCAGTGGGATACAATGAGCAGTTCTTC
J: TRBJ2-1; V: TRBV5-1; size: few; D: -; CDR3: CASSLGQRDNNEQFF; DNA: TGCGCCAGCAGCTTGGGCCAGAGAGACAACAATGAGCAGTTCTTC
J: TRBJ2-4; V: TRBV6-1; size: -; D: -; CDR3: CASSPEPKNIQYF; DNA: TGTGCCAGCAGTCCCGAGCCGAAAAACATTCAGTACTTC
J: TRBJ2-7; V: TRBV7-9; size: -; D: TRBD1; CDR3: CASSLSGQGHEQYF; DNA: TGTGCCAGCAGCTTATCGGGACAGGGTCACGAGCAGTACTTC
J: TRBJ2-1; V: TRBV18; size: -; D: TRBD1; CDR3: CASSPGQGDYNEQFF; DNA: TGTGCCAGCTCCCCCGGACAGGGGGATTACAATGAGCAGTTCTTC
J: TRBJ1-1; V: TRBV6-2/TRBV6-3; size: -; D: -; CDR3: CASSQRRMNTEAFF; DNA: TGTGCCAGCAGTCAGAGACGGATGAACACTGAAGCTTTCTTT
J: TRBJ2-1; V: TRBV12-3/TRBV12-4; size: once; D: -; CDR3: CASSPRGGYSYNEQFF; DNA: TGTGCCAGCAGTCCCAGGGGTGGCTACTCCTACAATGAGCAGTTCTTC
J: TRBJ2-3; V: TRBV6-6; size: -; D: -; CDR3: CASSSRQETDTQYF; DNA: TGTGCCAGCAGTTCTCGACAGGAAACAGATACGCAGTATTTT
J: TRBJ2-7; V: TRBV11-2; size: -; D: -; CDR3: CASRRGGHYERYF; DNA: TGTGCCAGCAGGCGGGGAGGACACTACGAGCGGTACTTC
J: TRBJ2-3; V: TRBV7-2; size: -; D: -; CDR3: CASSPNYISTDTQYF; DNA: TGTGCCAGCAGCCCGAACTACATAAGCACAGATACGCAGTATTTT
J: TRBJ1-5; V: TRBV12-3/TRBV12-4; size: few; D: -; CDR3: CASSLDHQPQHF; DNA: TGTGCCAGCAGTTTAGACCATCAGCCCCAGCATTTT
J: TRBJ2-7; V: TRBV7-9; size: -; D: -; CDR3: CASSPGFPYEQYF; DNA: TGTGCCAGCAGCCCCGGGTTTCCCTACGAGCAGTACTTC
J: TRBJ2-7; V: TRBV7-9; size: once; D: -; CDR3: CASSLTENEQYF; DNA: TGTGCCAGCAGCTTAACGGAAAACGAGCAGTACTTC
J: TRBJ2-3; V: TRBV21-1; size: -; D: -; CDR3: CASSKSKPSGVSDTQYF; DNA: TGTGCCAGCAGCAAAAGTAAGCCTAGCGGGGTTTCAGATACGCAGTATTTT
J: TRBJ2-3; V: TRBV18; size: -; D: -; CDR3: CASSSVGGSTDTQYF; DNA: TGTGCCAGTTCTTCAGTTGGCGGGAGCACAGATACGCAGTATTTT
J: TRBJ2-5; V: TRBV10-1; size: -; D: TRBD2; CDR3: CASSAGGDGEQYF; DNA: TGCGCCAGCAGTGCCGGGGGGGATGGGGAGCAGTACTTC
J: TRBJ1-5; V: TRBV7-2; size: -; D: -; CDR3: CASSSRGGRGNQPQHF; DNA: TGTGCCAGCAGCTCCCGAGGGGGAAGGGGCAATCAGCCCCAGCATTTT